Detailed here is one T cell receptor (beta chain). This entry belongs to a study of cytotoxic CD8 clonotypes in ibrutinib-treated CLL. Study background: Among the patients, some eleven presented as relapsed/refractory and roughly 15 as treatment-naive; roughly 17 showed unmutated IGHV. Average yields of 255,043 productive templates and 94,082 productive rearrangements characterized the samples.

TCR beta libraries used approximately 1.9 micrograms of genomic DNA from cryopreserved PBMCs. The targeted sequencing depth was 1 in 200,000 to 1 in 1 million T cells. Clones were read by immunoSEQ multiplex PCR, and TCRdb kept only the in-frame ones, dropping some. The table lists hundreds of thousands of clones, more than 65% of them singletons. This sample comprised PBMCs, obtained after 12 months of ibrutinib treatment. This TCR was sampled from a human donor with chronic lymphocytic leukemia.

The CDR3 DNA reads TGTGCCAGCAGCTTTAGGAGCCAAGAGACCCAGTACTTC. Its translation: CASSFRSQETQYF. V usage is TRBV13 and J usage is TRBJ2-5; D not certain. V lost 3 bases and J 1 base, leaving 6 bases between the germline ends. In germline, CDR1 is PRHDT, CDR2 FYEKMQ (reference sequence). CDR3 size: 13 residues. Supplemented by reference TRBV13 and TRBJ2-5, the full variable domain reads AAGVIQSPRHLIKEKRETATLKCYPIPRHDTVYWYQQGPGQDPQFLISFYEKMQSDKGSIPDRFSAQQFSDYHSELNMSSLELGDSALYFCASSFRSQETQYFGPGTRLLVL.